This T cell receptor (beta chain) emerged from a study of control samples from healthy donors and cancer patients. Libraries were prepared by immunoSEQ multiplex PCR; TCRdb keeps only in-frame clonotypes and omits some of them. The table lists about 150,000 clones, 85% to 95% of them singletons. Germline CDR1 is LGHDT and CDR2 is YNNKEL (reference sequence). The length of the CDR3 is 12 residues. V was clipped by 0 bases and J by 7 bases, with 6 bases between them. The material sequenced was blood. V and J are TRBV3-1 (or the pseudogene TRBV3-2) and TRBJ1-2; D is ambiguous. The clonotype originates from a man aged 35 to 55 in good health. In nucleotides, the CDR3 is TGTGCCAGCAGCCAAGATTGGGCTGGCTACACCTTC. As protein: CASSQDWAGYTF.